This TCR beta chain is drawn from a study of cytotoxic CD8 clonotypes in ibrutinib-treated CLL. Overall study context: Included were 10 to 12 relapsed/refractory and 15 treatment-naive patients, of whom approximately 18 were IGHV unmutated. Study outcomes and limitations: Elevated clonality accompanied ibrutinib response, with a return toward baseline values at progression.

TCR beta libraries used around 2 micrograms of genomic DNA from cryopreserved PBMCs. The germline V gene encodes CDR1 LGHNA and CDR2 YNFKEQ. The CDR3 length is 15 residues. Losses at the gene ends were 1 base for V and 6 bases for J; bases not matched to a gene: 2. Concerning this clone: Antigen: not known.

Measured with immunoSEQ multiplex PCR; TCRdb has only the in-frame clones, and not every one. The data hold 53,000 or so clones, with 50% to 65% observed a single time. The source is a human donor with chronic lymphocytic leukemia. The sample here was PBMCs, taken at disease progression, from a patient treated with ibrutinib. The V call is TRBV4-2, the J call TRBJ2-3; 12 bases align to TRBD2. The CDR3 DNA follows: TGTGCCAGCAGCCAAGGACTAGCGGGAGCGGATACGCAGTATTTT. Protein: CASSQGLAGADTQYF.